These 5 T cell receptor beta chains originate from one sample sequenced in a study of T-cell memory formation after mild COVID-19. Via MiXCR, TCRdb re-called the 5' RACE reads, giving one row per CDR3 protein. This table holds 250,000 to 300,000 distinct CDR3 sequences, 15% to 20% found once. Sequenced input: PBMCs or a T cell subset sorted from them (not recorded which). The source of these receptors is a man aged 18 to 29 who had mild COVID-19 (a few samples of this study predate the infection). Cell type and time point are not known.

This clonotype turned up a few times. This chain links TRBV7-9 with TRBJ1-1, with D unclear. This CDR3 is 15 amino acids long. V was clipped by 2 bases and J by 3 bases, with 13 bases between them. Germline CDR1 SEHNR, CDR2 FQNEAQ (reference sequence). The CDR3 sequence: CASSLTGLLDTEAFF. The CDR3 coding sequence is TGTGCCAGCAGCTTAACTGGGTTACTTGACACTGAAGCTTTCTTT.

The chain has TRBV7-3 and TRBJ2-7; D gene unclear. Germline values: CDR1 SGHTA, CDR2 FQGTGA. The CDR3 consists of 17 residues. Deletions cut 2 bases from V and 0 bases from J, with 17 bases between. CDR3 loop: CASSLGSGQTSSYEQYV. The CDR3 DNA follows: TGTGCCAGCAGCTTAGGATCGGGTCAGACCAGCTCCTACGAGCAGTACGTC.

J is TRBJ2-7 and V is TRBV23-1; tentatively, D is TRBD1 (5 bases). TRBV23-1 is an ORF, and what it does is uncertain. The V gene lost 9 bases and the J gene lost 4 bases, with 22 bases spanning the gap. This CDR3 is 15 amino acids long. The CDR3 DNA is TGCGCCAGTCGAAGGGGCAGGGTAGAGAAGTACGAGCAGTACGTC. Its protein product is CASRRGRVEKYEQYV.

This clonotype occurred a few times. The chain carries TRBV11-2 and TRBJ1-1; unclear D gene. The CDR3 is made up of 17 amino acids. V lost 1 base to trimming and J lost 5 bases, with 20 bases between them. Germline V CDR1 and CDR2: SGHAT, FQNNGV. The CDR3 protein is CASSLVQLTKSGTEAFF. In nucleotides, the CDR3 is TGTGCCAGCAGCTTAGTCCAATTGACAAAGTCGGGGACTGAAGCTTTCTTT.

This clonotype was recorded a few times. The chain carries TRBV6-5 and TRBJ1-5, with no clear D. The CDR3 consists of 14 residues. CDR1 and CDR2 (germline): MNHEY, SVGAGI. With 5 bases removed from V and 5 bases from J, the gap between germline ends came to 13 bases. The CDR3 sequence is CASSPSRSYQPQHF. CDR3 sequence (DNA): TGTGCCAGCAGTCCATCCAGGTCTTATCAGCCCCAGCATTTT.